Listed here are 17 T cell receptor beta chains from one sample, sequenced in a study of OX40 agonist ivuxolimab in advanced cancers. The library was built by means of the immunoSEQ multiplex PCR assay. Held by TCRdb, this immuneACCESS table contains in-frame sequences only and omits some clones. Under half of the omission traces to an unresolved V gene where checked; the cause of the rest is unknown. Recorded for this sample are 65,000 to 100,000 clones; around 91% of them occurred a single time. 0.33% of the sample is in the top ten clones. This specimen consisted of CD4+ or CD8+ T cells sorted from blood, obtained in a trial of the OX40 agonist ivuxolimab. The receptors were sampled from an adult with an advanced solid tumor such as melanoma, head and neck, liver or kidney cancer.

The chain joins TRBV5-1 to TRBJ2-5; no definite D call. Trimming removed 4 bases at V and 2 bases at J, with 9 bases between. Germline loops: CDR1 SGHRS, CDR2 YFSETQ. This CDR3 has 13 residues. The CDR3 region is CASSLHRQETQYF. CDR3 DNA: TGCGCCAGCAGCCTACATCGACAAGAGACCCAGTACTTC.

This clone has only one observation. V and J are TRBV13 and TRBJ2-5, with 8 bases that match TRBD1. The better agreement between TRBJ2-7 and the DNA end casts doubt on the J call. The germline V gene encodes CDR1 PRHDT and CDR2 FYEKMQ (reference sequence). CDR3 size: 15 residues. CDR3 sequence (DNA): TGTGCCAGCAGCTCCTTGGACAGGGACTCCTACGAGCAGTACTTC. Protein sequence: CASSSLDRDSYEQYF.

V and J are TRBV10-3 and TRBJ1-4, with D possibly TRBD1 on 6 matching bases. Trimming took 4 bases from V and 0 from J, leaving 15 bases between them. Germline CDR1 reads ENHRY; CDR2 reads SYGVKD. The CDR3 has 17 amino acids. DNA for the CDR3: TGTGCCATCAGTGGGGGAGGGGGAACTGCAACTAATGAAAAACTGTTTTTT. Residues: CAISGGGGTATNEKLFF.

V and J are TRBV28 and TRBJ1-5; 7 positions match TRBD1. The V and J ends lost 5 bases and 7 bases, in that order; junction bases with no gene match: 5. The CDR3 is 13 residues long. Germline-derived CDR1 and CDR2 are MDHEN and SYDVKM. The DNA for the CDR3 is TGTGCCAGCAGTACAGGGGTTCGGCAGCCCCAGCATTTT. Translating gives CASSTGVRQPQHF.

The chain couples TRBV27 to TRBJ1-2; D not certain. Germline V gene data show CDR1 as MNHEY and CDR2 as SMNVEV (reference sequence). Between the trimmed V and J ends, which lost 3 bases and 4 bases, there was a span of 12 bases. This CDR3 contains 14 residues. CDR3 region: CASSLKGYSYGYTF. The CDR3 bases are TGTGCCAGCAGTTTGAAGGGATACAGCTATGGCTACACCTTC.

This clone was picked up a small number of times. CDR3 loop: CASSLVGRKNTEAFF. The CDR3 nucleotides are TGTGCCAGCAGCTTGGTCGGCAGAAAGAACACTGAAGCTTTCTTT. The chain joins TRBV5-6 to TRBJ1-1; D unclear. V lost 0 bases, J lost 1 base, and 10 bases lay in between. This CDR3 contains 15 residues. The germline CDR1 and CDR2 sequences are SGHDT and YYEEEE.

The CDR3 coding sequence is TGTGCCACCAGCAGAGACGCGGCGTCAGATACGCAGTATTTT. It is translated as CATSRDAASDTQYF. V gene TRBV15 combines with J gene TRBJ2-3; D is unresolved. Trimming shortened V by 0 bases and J by 4 bases, and 8 bases separated the two germline ends. Germline V gene lookup returns CDR1 LNHNV and CDR2 YYDKDF (reference sequence). The CDR3 loop spans 14 amino acids.

V is TRBV19 and J is TRBJ1-5; D gene uncertain. Trimming took off 3 bases at V and 6 bases at J, with 9 bases between the two ends. The CDR3 runs 13 residues. The germline gives CDR1 LNHDA, CDR2 SQIVND (reference sequence). Here the CDR3 reads CASSIWEVQPQHF. In DNA, the CDR3 is TGTGCCAGTAGTATCTGGGAGGTTCAGCCCCAGCATTTT.

The genes are TRBV6-1 and TRBJ2-7; D may be TRBD1 (6 bases). Trimming pared 2 bases from V and 5 bases from J, leaving 7 bases between. Germline loops: CDR1 MNHNS, CDR2 SASEGT. CDR3 length: 12 amino acids. CDR3 coding DNA: TGTGCCAGCAGTGAAAGGGGGAACGAGCAGTACGTC. Residues: CASSERGNEQYV.

This clone was picked up a small number of times. This chain links TRBV2 with TRBJ1-6; 7 bases match TRBD1. From germline, CDR1 is SNHLY and CDR2 FYNNEI. The V gene end was trimmed by 6 bases and the J gene end by 7 bases; junction bases not matched to a gene: 6. CDR3 size: 14 residues. The CDR3 here is CASRPGQLNSPLHF. The CDR3 nucleotides are TGTGCCAGCAGGCCGGGACAGTTAAATTCACCCCTCCACTTT.

This rearrangement joins TRBV5-1 to TRBJ1-3, with D unresolved. Per the germline V gene, CDR1 is SGHRS and CDR2 is YFSETQ. The CDR3 consists of 17 residues. The V gene lost 5 bases and the J gene lost 0 bases, with 18 bases spanning the gap. DNA for the CDR3: TGCGCCAGCAGAGGTGGGAGAGACGGACTCTCTGGAAACACCATATATTTT. It encodes CASRGGRDGLSGNTIYF.

The chain combines TRBV6-5 with TRBJ1-6; no clear D. Germline lookup yields CDR1 MNHEY and CDR2 SVGAGI. This CDR3 is built from 15 residues. The germline V and J ends were trimmed by 0 bases and 8 bases, with 11 bases remaining between them. The CDR3 region is CASSYSSPGDSPLHF. CDR3 in DNA: TGTGCCAGCAGTTACTCTTCCCCTGGTGATTCACCCCTCCACTTT.

The chain recombines TRBV29-1 with TRBJ1-1; possible D gene TRBD1, 5 bases. The CDR3 has 13 residues. V was trimmed by 4 bases and J by 1 base, leaving 10 bases between them. Germline assignment: CDR1 SQVTM and CDR2 ANQGSEA. The CDR3 spells CSVGQGGNTEAFF. CDR3 nucleotides: TGCAGCGTTGGGCAGGGTGGGAACACTGAAGCTTTCTTT. Supplemented by reference TRBV29-1 and TRBJ1-1, the full variable domain reads SAVISQKPSRDICQRGTSLTIQCQVDSQVTMMFWYRQQPGQSLTLIATANQGSEATYESGFVIDKFPISRPNLTFSTLTVSNMSPEDSSIYLCSVGQGGNTEAFFGQGTRLTVV.

This rearrangement joins TRBV5-1 to TRBJ1-2, with D hard to call. Trimming removed 3 bases from V and 0 bases from J, with 18 bases in between. This CDR3 has 17 residues. Germline V gene sequence: CDR1 SGHRS, CDR2 YFSETQ. The CDR3 region has the DNA TGCGCCAGCAGCTCCCCGGCCGGGAAAGATACTAACTATGGCTACACCTTC. Amino acids: CASSSPAGKDTNYGYTF. Full variable domain (missing parts from reference TRBV5-1 and TRBJ1-2): KAGVTQTPRYLIKTRGQQVTLSCSPISGHRSVSWYQQTPGQGLQFLFEYFSETQRNKGNFPGRFSGRQFSNSRSEMNVSTLELGDSALYLCASSSPAGKDTNYGYTFGSGTRLTVV.

The chain carries TRBV5-8 and TRBJ2-7; no reliable D call. Trimming pared 4 bases from V and 5 bases from J, leaving 7 bases between. The germline V gene encodes CDR1 SGHTS and CDR2 YDEGEE. The length of the CDR3 is 11 residues. For the CDR3, the DNA is TGTGCCAGCAGCCAGCAGCACGAGCAGTACGTC. Translated, it gives CASSQQHEQYV.

This chain connects TRBV11-2 to TRBJ1-4, with D hard to call. V lost 5 bases to trimming and J lost 0 bases, with 16 bases between them. The CDR3 covers 17 residues. Germline assignment: CDR1 SGHAT and CDR2 FQNNGV. As DNA, the CDR3 is TGTGCCAGCAGCCCGCTGGGTTGGCAGACAACTAATGAAAAACTGTTTTTT. Translation: CASSPLGWQTTNEKLFF. The full variable domain, its missing parts supplied by reference TRBV11-2 and TRBJ1-4, is EAGVAQSPRYKIIEKRQSVAFWCNPISGHATLYWYQQILGQGPKLLIQFQNNGVVDDSQLPKDRFSAERLKGVDSTLKIQPAKLEDSAVYLCASSPLGWQTTNEKLFFGSGTQLSVL.

The chain recombines TRBV2 with TRBJ2-1; TRBD2 agrees at 8 bases. With V trimmed by 7 bases and J by 9 bases, 14 bases remained unmatched. CDR3 length equals 15 residues. Per the germline V gene, CDR1 is SNHLY and CDR2 is FYNNEI. CDR3 in amino acids: CASNSGLALTAEQFF. The DNA of the CDR3 is TGTGCCAGCAATTCCGGACTAGCATTGACCGCTGAGCAGTTCTTC.